This passage covers 27 T cell receptor beta chains from one sample sequenced in a study of neurological immune-mediated disorders. TCRdb re-derived calls from the 5' RACE reads in MiXCR, one entry per CDR3 protein. The table shows 40,000 to 55,000 distinct CDR3 sequences, with approximately 2.8% occurring only once. Source material: PBMCs. The receptors shown here come from a woman aged 50 to 65 with multiple sclerosis.

This clonotype was counted at least ten times. This rearrangement joins TRBV29-1 to TRBJ1-1, with 10 positions matching TRBD1. The CDR3 contains 14 residues. From germline, CDR1 is SQVTM and CDR2 ANQGSEA. With V trimmed by 6 bases and J by 5 bases, 9 bases remained unmatched. This CDR3 reads CSVYGGTGVTEAFF. The CDR3 DNA reads as TGCAGCGTGTATGGCGGGACAGGGGTAACTGAAGCTTTCTTT.

This clonotype was observed at least ten times. V is TRBV9 and J is TRBJ2-2, with 9 nucleotides matching TRBD2. The CDR3 runs to 16 residues. Germline V gene sequence: CDR1 SGDLS, CDR2 YYNGEE. The trim removed 0 bases at V and 4 bases at J, leaving 4 bases unmatched. CDR3: CASSVVAGGPTGELFF. The CDR3 nucleotides are TGTGCCAGCAGCGTAGTTGCGGGAGGGCCCACCGGGGAGCTGTTTTTT.

This clonotype showed up many times. This chain links TRBV6-5 with TRBJ2-7, with no clear D. CDR3 length equals 14 residues. From germline, CDR1 is MNHEY and CDR2 SVGAGI. Trimming removed 0 bases from V and 5 bases from J, with 11 bases in between. The CDR3 DNA is TGTGCCAGCAGTTACTCGAGGCGGCATGACGAGCAGTACTTC. Translating it yields CASSYSRRHDEQYF.

There are many counts of this clonotype. V usage is TRBV20-1 and J usage is TRBJ2-2; the D gene is possibly TRBD1 (6 bases). The CDR3 sequence is 13 residues long. Trimming cost V 6 bases and J 4 bases, with 12 bases left between them. The germline CDR1 and CDR2 sequences are DFQATT and SNEGSKA (reference sequence). CDR3 protein: CSAGDRFTGELFF. The CDR3, as DNA: TGCAGTGCGGGCGACAGGTTCACCGGGGAGCTGTTTTTT.

The chain combines TRBV6-5 with TRBJ2-1, with 11 bases identical to TRBD2. Trimming removed 6 bases from V and 8 bases from J; junction bases left unmatched: 15. The length of the CDR3 is 17 residues. The germline gives CDR1 MNHEY, CDR2 SVGAGI. This CDR3 is CASSRFGSTSGGDEQFF. CDR3 nucleotide sequence: TGTGCCAGCAGCAGATTTGGTAGCACTAGCGGGGGAGATGAGCAGTTCTTC.

In this sample, this clonotype turned up many times. The gene calls are TRBV7-8 and TRBJ2-5, with D possibly being TRBD2 (6 bases). This CDR3 has 15 amino acids. CDR1 is SGHVS and CDR2 is FQNEAQ in the germline V gene. The V end was cut by 1 base, the J end by 7 bases, with 16 bases between. CDR3 in DNA: TGTGCCAGCAGCTTAGTCGGGCCACCCGGGGGGACCCAGTACTTC. Translating it yields CASSLVGPPGGTQYF.

Ten or more counts support this clonotype. V gene TRBV5-1 combines with J gene TRBJ2-5; D is unclear. CDR3 size: 13 residues. Trimming cost V 0 bases and J 4 bases, with 7 bases left between them. CDR1 SGHRS and CDR2 YFSETQ come from the germline V gene. The chain's CDR3 is CASSLGPRETQYF. CDR3 nucleotide sequence: TGCGCCAGCAGCTTGGGACCCCGAGAGACCCAGTACTTC.

This clonotype appeared many times. This rearrangement joins TRBV7-6 to TRBJ1-6; D ambiguous. Trimming removed 2 bases at V and 10 bases at J, with 9 bases between. The CDR3 is 13 residues long. Germline V gives CDR1 SGHVS, CDR2 FNYEAQ. DNA of the CDR3: TGTGCCAGCAGCTTACTTCGCGGCTCACCCCTCCACTTT. Protein: CASSLLRGSPLHF.

This clonotype was seen at least ten times. This chain links TRBV2 with TRBJ2-3, with D uncertain. The V gene's germline CDR1 is SNHLY and CDR2 FYNNEI. This CDR3 region has 12 residues. The ends were cut back, 6 bases at V and 0 bases at J, with 4 bases in the middle. The CDR3: CASRASTDTQYF. The CDR3 DNA sequence: TGTGCCAGCAGGGCTAGCACAGATACGCAGTATTTT. The whole variable domain, remainder taken from reference TRBV2 and TRBJ2-3, is EPEVTQTPSHQVTQMGQEVILRCVPISNHLYFYWYRQILGQKVEFLVSFYNNEISEKSEIFDDQFSVERPDGSNFTLKIRSTKLEDSAMYFCASRASTDTQYFGPGTRLTVL.

Many counts were recorded for this clonotype. The rearrangement links TRBV5-1 to TRBJ2-5; perhaps TRBD1 as D (5 bases). Per germline, CDR1 SGHRS and CDR2 YFSETQ. The CDR3 consists of 15 residues. The V end was cut by 0 bases, the J end by 4 bases, with 13 bases between. CDR3 loop: CASSLAKGTGETQYF. The CDR3 coding sequence is TGCGCCAGCAGCTTGGCCAAGGGTACAGGAGAGACCCAGTACTTC. Full variable domain (outside the CDR3, taken from reference TRBV5-1 and TRBJ2-5): KAGVTQTPRYLIKTRGQQVTLSCSPISGHRSVSWYQQTPGQGLQFLFEYFSETQRNKGNFPGRFSGRQFSNSRSEMNVSTLELGDSALYLCASSLAKGTGETQYFGPGTRLLVL.

This clonotype was detected many times. The V gene is TRBV5-1, the J gene TRBJ2-3; D is unclear. This CDR3 has 16 amino acids. The V and J ends lost 2 bases and 2 bases respectively, with 15 bases between them. Germline CDR1 and CDR2: SGHRS and YFSETQ. The CDR3 loop reads CASSLVLGTLTDTQYF. The DNA for the CDR3 is TGCGCCAGCAGCTTAGTGCTGGGTACCCTCACAGATACGCAGTATTTT.

This clonotype appeared many times. The J gene is TRBJ2-3, the V gene TRBV3-1, with TRBD2 matching 12 bases. With V trimmed by 5 bases and J by 3 bases, 3 bases remained unmatched. Germline values: CDR1 LGHDT, CDR2 YNNKEL (reference sequence). This CDR3 is 15 amino acids long. CDR3 protein: CASSGLAGRTDTQYF. CDR3 bases: TGTGCCAGCAGCGGACTAGCGGGGCGTACAGATACGCAGTATTTT.

At least ten counts were recorded for this clonotype. This chain joins TRBV7-3 and TRBJ1-1, with D possibly being TRBD1 (5 bases). CDR3 length: 15 amino acids. The germline CDR1 and CDR2 sequences are SGHTA and FQGTGA. V was trimmed by 0 bases and J by 4 bases, leaving 12 bases between them. The CDR3 nucleotides are TGTGCCAGCAGCTTAACGGGGGGTGGAAGCACTGAAGCTTTCTTT. It is translated as CASSLTGGGSTEAFF.

This clonotype appeared many times. The gene calls are TRBV29-1 and TRBJ2-2; 7 bases line up with TRBD1. Germline CDR1 and CDR2: SQVTM and ANQGSEA. This CDR3 is 15 amino acids long. Trimming took 1 base from V and 4 from J; bases not matched to a gene: 6. The CDR3 nucleotides read TGCAGCGTTGAAGTAGTAGGGACAGCCACCGGGGAGCTGTTTTTT. The encoded protein is CSVEVVGTATGELFF.

A note on this clonotype: A much larger clone sits a single nucleotide away, making a read error possible. This chain uses TRBV6-5 with TRBJ2-5; possibly TRBD1 for D (7 bases). This CDR3 spans 14 amino acids. Germline CDR1 is MNHEY and CDR2 is SVGAGI. CDR3 DNA sequence: TGTACCAGCAGCCTTACAGGGGAGGCAGAGACCCAGTACTTC. This codes for CTSSLTGEAETQYF.

This clonotype was seen ten or more times. The chain has TRBV20-1 and TRBJ2-7; 8 bases are a match to TRBD2. The germline CDR1 and CDR2 sequences are DFQATT and SNEGSKA (reference sequence). There are 15 residues in the CDR3. V was pared by 0 bases and J by 2 bases, with 6 bases of the junction left unmatched. CDR3 loop: CSARDQAGGTYEQYF. In DNA, the CDR3 is TGCAGTGCTAGAGATCAGGCGGGAGGCACCTACGAGCAGTACTTC.

This clonotype has ten or more counts. The CDR3 bases are TGCAGTGCTAGCGGTCTAGCGGGTTCGGATGAGCAGTTCTTC. As protein: CSASGLAGSDEQFF. The V call is TRBV20-1, the J call TRBJ2-1; 8 nucleotides match TRBD2. The CDR3 consists of 14 residues. CDR1 is DFQATT, CDR2 SNEGSKA, per germline (reference sequence). The V and J ends lost 3 bases and 8 bases, in that order; junction bases with no gene match: 9.

Ten or more counts support this clonotype. V gene TRBV7-2 combines with J gene TRBJ2-7, with D tentatively TRBD2 (5 bases). The CDR3 is made up of 14 amino acids. The germline gives CDR1 SGHTA, CDR2 FQGNSA. Trimming shortened V by 1 base and J by 3 bases, and 10 bases separated the two germline ends. The CDR3 coding sequence is TGTGCCAGCAGCTTAGAACGGGGAAACTACGAGCAGTACTTC. This translates into CASSLERGNYEQYF.

This clonotype was seen at least ten times. This chain joins TRBV20-1 and TRBJ2-7; 11 bases map to TRBD2. With 3 bases clipped from V and 7 bases from J, the junction kept 11 bases outside the gene matches. CDR1 is DFQATT, CDR2 SNEGSKA, per germline (reference sequence). The length of the CDR3 is 15 residues. CDR3 sequence (DNA): TGCAGTGCTAGGACTAGCGGGGTTTTATTCGGGGAGCAGTACGTC. Protein: CSARTSGVLFGEQYV.

In this sample, this clonotype turned up many times. The chain combines TRBV5-1 with TRBJ1-4; no clear D. CDR1 is SGHRS, CDR2 YFSETQ, per germline. CDR3 length: 15 amino acids. Trimming took off 1 base at V and 6 bases at J, with 13 bases between the two ends. The CDR3 loop reads CASSLYPKRDEKLFF. The CDR3 DNA reads TGCGCCAGCAGCTTGTACCCCAAGCGGGATGAAAAACTGTTTTTT. The variable domain in full, completed from reference TRBV5-1 and TRBJ1-4, reads KAGVTQTPRYLIKTRGQQVTLSCSPISGHRSVSWYQQTPGQGLQFLFEYFSETQRNKGNFPGRFSGRQFSNSRSEMNVSTLELGDSALYLCASSLYPKRDEKLFFGSGTQLSVL.

This clonotype was counted ten times or more. The chain couples TRBV12-3 or TRBV12-4 to TRBJ2-1; 11 bases match TRBD1. J gave up 9 bases and V 4 bases, and 8 bases lay outside the gene matches. The CDR3 length is 15 residues. CDR3 sequence: CASSSMGQGDGEQFF. For the CDR3, the DNA is TGTGCCAGCAGTTCTATGGGACAGGGGGATGGTGAGCAGTTCTTC.

This clonotype was counted ten times or more. This chain connects TRBV10-3 to TRBJ2-3; D might be TRBD1 (5 bases). CDR3 length: 13 residues. V was shortened by 3 bases and J by 4 bases, with 8 bases between the two germline ends. Germline assignment: CDR1 ENHRY and CDR2 SYGVKD. In DNA form, the CDR3 reads TGTGCCATCAGTGACAGGGTGGCAGATACGCAGTATTTT. Amino acid sequence: CAISDRVADTQYF.

This clonotype showed up many times. This CDR3 is CAIPWASGGLNTGELFF. For the CDR3, the DNA is TGTGCCATTCCATGGGCTAGCGGGGGACTAAACACCGGGGAGCTGTTTTTT. The rearrangement joins TRBV10-3 to TRBJ2-2, with 10 bases lining up with TRBD2. Per the germline V gene, CDR1 is ENHRY and CDR2 is SYGVKD. V lost 9 bases and J lost 2; bases outside the gene matches: 12. The CDR3 runs 17 residues.

This clonotype qualifies as medium-sized. The V and J genes are TRBV20-1 and TRBJ1-1; no firm D call. The CDR3 extends over 13 amino acids. Trimming removed 1 base from V and 7 bases from J, with 13 bases in between. The germline V gene has CDR1 DFQATT and CDR2 SNEGSKA (reference sequence). CDR3 sequence reads: CSARVKESSEAFF. In DNA, the CDR3 is TGCAGTGCTAGAGTTAAGGAGTCGAGTGAAGCTTTCTTT.

In this sample, this clonotype turned up many times. The chain has TRBV5-5 and TRBJ2-3; 7 nucleotides align to TRBD1. CDR1 is SGHKS, CDR2 YYEKEE, per germline (reference sequence). The ends lost 4 bases at V and 4 bases at J; junction bases unmatched: 6. The CDR3 loop spans 14 amino acids. The DNA for the CDR3 is TGTGCCAGCAGCCGAGGGACAGTATCAGATACGCAGTATTTT. It translates to CASSRGTVSDTQYF.

This clonotype was seen repeatedly, ten times or more. V usage is TRBV20-1 and J usage is TRBJ2-3; D not resolved. V lost 3 bases to trimming and J lost 5 bases, with 12 bases between them. Germline CDR1 DFQATT, CDR2 SNEGSKA (reference sequence). This CDR3 region has 13 residues. The CDR3 region is CSASFKLRDTQYF. As DNA, the CDR3 is TGCAGTGCTAGTTTCAAGCTAAGAGATACGCAGTATTTT.

The sample holds many counts of this clonotype. The chain combines TRBV20-1 with TRBJ2-3, with D perhaps TRBD1 (6 bases). CDR3 length: 15 amino acids. The V and J ends lost 1 base and 3 bases respectively, with 14 bases between them. CDR1 is DFQATT, CDR2 SNEGSKA, per germline (reference sequence). The CDR3 is CSARAYRDRTDTQYF. The CDR3 coding sequence is TGCAGTGCTAGAGCTTACAGGGACCGGACAGATACGCAGTATTTT.